The 13 T cell receptor beta chains listed next were all sequenced from one sample in a study of beta chain features in type 1 diabetes. Sequencing targeted expressed TCRB transcripts, as all isolated RNA had been reverse transcribed. Assay used: immunoSEQ multiplex PCR; TCRdb lists only in-frame clones, some missing. The repertoire holds 450,000 or so clones, with roughly 11% as singletons. Input material: naive CD4+ T cells from blood. Source of these receptors: a woman aged 18-35 years in good health.

This clone has more than one count but fewer than ten. The chain is built from TRBV19 and TRBJ2-7; 8 nucleotides match TRBD2. The V segment lost 3 bases and the J segment 1 base; nucleotides outside the gene matches: 5. The CDR3 runs to 15 residues. CDR1 and CDR2 from the germline V gene are LNHDA and SQIVND (reference sequence). The CDR3 sequence is CASSIVTSGSYEQYF. The CDR3 coding sequence is TGTGCCAGTAGTATTGTCACTAGCGGTTCCTACGAGCAGTACTTC.

V is TRBV6-6 and J is TRBJ2-7, with no clear D. Germline loops: CDR1 MNHNY, CDR2 SVGAGI (reference sequence). Trimming left V 6 bases short and J 2 bases short, with 11 bases between. CDR3 size: 13 residues. CDR3 region: CASRGGDPYEQYV. The DNA of the CDR3 is TGTGCCAGCAGGGGCGGTGACCCCTACGAGCAGTACGTC.

This clone has a count of ten or more. This sequence joins TRBV7-2 and TRBJ2-5; D is unclear. V lost 8 bases to trimming and J lost 2 bases, with 3 bases between them. This CDR3 contains 10 residues. Germline values: CDR1 SGHTA, CDR2 FQGNSA. The CDR3 sequence: CASGQETQYF. CDR3 sequence (DNA): TGTGCCAGCGGTCAAGAGACCCAGTACTTC. The entire variable domain, with the rest obtained from reference TRBV7-2 and TRBJ2-5, is as follows: GAGVSQSPSNKVTEKGKDVELRCDPISGHTALYWYRQSLGQGLEFLIYFQGNSAPDKSGLPSDRFSAERTGGSVSTLTIQRTQQEDSAVYLCASGQETQYFGPGTRLLVL.

This clone was seen a few times. The J gene is TRBJ2-1, the V gene TRBV29-1; possibly TRBD1 or TRBD2 for D (5 bases each). V was clipped by 7 bases and J by 0 bases, with 13 bases between them. Germline V gene sequence: CDR1 SQVTM, CDR2 ANQGSEA. This CDR3 region has 14 residues. The CDR3 region has the DNA TGCAGCGCGGGGACCGTCGTCTCCTACAATGAGCAGTTCTTC. Translating it yields CSAGTVVSYNEQFF.

This clone appeared a few times. The chain has TRBV30 and TRBJ1-2; tentative D call: TRBD1 (5 bases). Germline V gene data show CDR1 as GTSNPN and CDR2 as SVGIG (reference sequence). V dropped 3 bases and J dropped 7 bases, with 9 bases sitting between them. This CDR3 has 11 residues. CDR3 nucleotide sequence: TGTGCCTGGAGAGGGACCGGTGGCTACACCTTC. It translates to CAWRGTGGYTF.

The V and J genes are TRBV15 and TRBJ1-4; a possible D gene is TRBD1 (5 bases). This CDR3 contains 16 residues. V gave up 0 bases and J gave up 5 bases, with 13 bases separating them. The germline CDR1 and CDR2 sequences are LNHNV and YYDKDF (reference sequence). The CDR3 here is CATSRDLPGTNEKLFF. Written as DNA, the CDR3 is TGTGCCACCAGCAGAGATCTGCCAGGGACGAATGAAAAACTGTTTTTT.

The V gene is TRBV15, the J gene TRBJ2-2; 8 nucleotides align to TRBD1. The CDR3 contains 18 residues. Germline CDR1 and CDR2: LNHNV and YYDKDF (reference sequence). Trimming took 4 bases from V and 1 from J; bases not matched to a gene: 11. The CDR3 DNA is TGTGCCACCAGCATAAGACGAGGGACAGGCAGGAACACCGGGGAGCTGTTTTTT. It specifies CATSIRRGTGRNTGELFF. The complete variable domain, with remaining parts taken from reference TRBV15 and TRBJ2-2, reads DAMVIQNPRYQVTQFGKPVTLSCSQTLNHNVMYWYQQKSSQAPKLLFHYYDKDFNNEADTPDNFQSRRPNTSFCFLDIRSPGLGDTAMYLCATSIRRGTGRNTGELFFGEGSRLTVL.

This clone was counted only a few times. The chain joins TRBV29-1 to TRBJ1-2; D is undetermined. This CDR3 is built from 12 residues. V lost 4 bases and J lost 3, with 9 bases in between. Per the germline V gene, CDR1 is SQVTM and CDR2 is ANQGSEA. The CDR3 DNA reads as TGCAGCGTTGGGGATTGGGACTATGGCTACACCTTC. Residues: CSVGDWDYGYTF.

The chain uses TRBV4-2 and TRBJ2-1; the D gene is possibly TRBD2 (5 bases). CDR3 length equals 13 residues. Trimming cost V 3 bases and J 11 bases, with 14 bases left between them. The germline V gene has CDR1 LGHNA and CDR2 YNFKEQ. Here the CDR3 reads CASSHQDREQQFF. CDR3 coding DNA: TGTGCCAGCAGCCATCAAGATCGGGAACAGCAGTTCTTC.

This chain joins TRBV2 and TRBJ2-1; D is possibly TRBD2 (6 bases). The germline V gene has CDR1 SNHLY and CDR2 FYNNEI. V was trimmed by 5 bases and J by 7 bases, leaving 15 bases between them. CDR3 length: 14 amino acids. Here the CDR3 reads CASSMIMGGNEQFF. The CDR3 DNA reads as TGTGCCAGCAGTATGATTATGGGGGGTAATGAGCAGTTCTTC.

The J gene is TRBJ2-6, the V gene TRBV5-1; D may be TRBD1 or TRBD2 (5 bases each). Trimming left V 4 bases short and J 0 bases short, with 14 bases between. There are 17 residues in the CDR3. The germline gives CDR1 SGHRS, CDR2 YFSETQ. The CDR3 is CASSPERGLSGANVLTF. In DNA, the CDR3 is TGCGCCAGCAGCCCGGAGAGGGGCCTCTCTGGGGCCAACGTCCTGACTTTC.

The gene calls are TRBV27 and TRBJ2-7, with D maybe TRBD2 (6 bases). The CDR3 spans 15 residues. Trimming left V 5 bases short and J 2 bases short, with 16 bases between. Germline CDR1 MNHEY, CDR2 SMNVEV (reference sequence). The CDR3, as DNA: TGTGCCAGCAGTCCTGAGCGGGTAAGAGCCTACGAGCAGTACTTC. As protein: CASSPERVRAYEQYF.

On this clone: This specimen includes other DNA sequences encoding the same CDR3. The CDR3 loop is CASSPGLADTQYF. CDR3 nucleotide sequence: TGTGCCAGCTCACCCGGACTAGCCGATACGCAGTATTTT. The V call is TRBV18, the J call TRBJ2-3; 8 bases are shared with TRBD2. V dropped 3 bases and J dropped 6; count of bases not matched to a gene: 2. The CDR3 is made up of 13 amino acids. The germline CDR1 and CDR2 sequences are KGHSH and LQKENI. The complete variable domain, with remaining parts taken from reference TRBV18 and TRBJ2-3, reads NAGVMQNPRHLVRRRGQEARLRCSPMKGHSHVYWYRQLPEEGLKFMVYLQKENIIDESGMPKERFSAEFPKEGPSILRIQQVVRGDSAAYFCASSPGLADTQYFGPGTRLTVL.